The clone carrying this TCR beta chain was counted between two and nine times. What it recognizes is unknown. The sample is drawn from a study of beta chain features in type 1 diabetes. Study at large: In all, some 100,000,000 sorted cells from all samples were analyzed. The study's findings and limits: The study found that naive, central memory and Treg TCRB repertoires appeared more similar in patients than in healthy donors. In every one of the four CD4+ subsets, TCRB CDR3s were moderately but significantly shorter in Type 1 diabetes patients.

This CDR3 contains 16 residues. Trimming stripped 3 bases from V and 7 bases from J, with 20 bases between. Germline V gene lookup returns CDR1 SGDLS and CDR2 YYNGEE. Expressed TCRB transcripts were sequenced after all isolated RNA was converted to cDNA. Libraries were prepared by immunoSEQ multiplex PCR; TCRdb keeps only in-frame clonotypes and omits some of them. Of 310,000 or so clones listed, 15% are singletons. The V call is TRBV9, the J call TRBJ2-1; tentative D call: TRBD1 (5 bases). This receptor was obtained from a man aged 18 to 35 with type 1 diabetes. The sample comprised naive CD4+ T cells from blood. CDR3 in DNA: TGTGCCAGCAGCGCCCGCGCGCCCAGGGTTGGGAATGAGCAGTTCTTC. This codes for CASSARAPRVGNEQFF.